This T cell receptor (beta chain) comes out of a study of control samples from healthy donors and cancer patients. This clone showed up just once. Assay: immunoSEQ multiplex PCR; the TCRdb copy retains only in-frame clones and omits some. The sample includes about 26,000 clones, about 82% of them seen just once. Germline values: CDR1 SGHRS, CDR2 YFSETQ. J gave up 2 bases and V 5 bases, and 3 bases lay outside the gene matches. CDR3 length equals 14 residues. The receptor was derived from a woman aged 55 to 70 with head and neck cancer. V usage is TRBV5-1 and J usage is TRBJ2-5; the match to TRBD1 covers 10 bases. The sequencing sample was made of PBMCs. In DNA form, the CDR3 reads TGCGCCAGCAGTACGGACAGGGGGCAAGAGACCCAGTACTTC. It encodes CASSTDRGQETQYF.